One sample yielded the 24 T cell receptor beta chains listed below, sequenced in a study of hypomethylating agent response in myelodysplastic syndrome. Using immunoSEQ multiplex PCR, the repertoire was profiled, and TCRdb retains in-frame clones only, with some absent. The sample has approximately 2,800 clones, more than 85% seen once. Sequences were derived from bone marrow, sampled before or after starting hypomethylating agent treatment for myelodysplastic syndrome (not recorded which). The receptor source for this set is a human donor with myelodysplastic syndrome.

The table lists this clone with a few counts. V usage is TRBV9 and J usage is TRBJ1-2; D ambiguous. The CDR3 totals 14 residues. V was cut by 0 bases and J by 8 bases, with 14 bases left in between. Germline V gene data show CDR1 as SGDLS and CDR2 as YYNGEE. CDR3 sequence (DNA): TGTGCCAGCAGCGTAGCTGCCCAAGGAAGCGGCTACACCTTC. Protein product: CASSVAAQGSGYTF.

The count of this clone is one. V gene TRBV30 combines with J gene TRBJ2-4; the D call may be TRBD1 or TRBD2 (6 bases each). V was trimmed by 0 bases and J by 9 bases, leaving 12 bases between them. The CDR3 is 13 amino acids. CDR1 and CDR2 (germline): GTSNPN, SVGIG (reference sequence). The CDR3 sequence is CAWSVARGGIQYF. The CDR3 coding sequence is TGTGCCTGGAGTGTAGCCAGGGGAGGCATTCAGTACTTC.

V gene TRBV28 combines with J gene TRBJ1-5, with D perhaps TRBD1 (6 bases). The germline CDR1 and CDR2 sequences are MDHEN and SYDVKM. V lost 6 bases and J lost 3, with 15 bases in between. The CDR3 loop spans 15 amino acids. The CDR3 is CASRQHTGNNQPQHF. For the CDR3, the DNA is TGTGCCAGCAGGCAACATACAGGGAACAATCAGCCCCAGCATTTT.

This chain links TRBV2 with TRBJ2-7; D ambiguous. Germline V CDR1 and CDR2: SNHLY, FYNNEI. V lost 4 bases and J lost 0, with 10 bases in between. This CDR3 is 14 amino acids long. CDR3 protein: CASSAERASYEQYF. CDR3 in DNA: TGTGCCAGCAGTGCGGAGAGAGCCTCCTACGAGCAGTACTTC.

This clone came up once. The V gene is TRBV2, the J gene TRBJ1-2; TRBD1 is a possible D gene (6 bases). The germline V gene has CDR1 SNHLY and CDR2 FYNNEI. The CDR3 is 14 residues long. V gave up 4 bases and J gave up 5 bases, with 14 bases separating them. The CDR3 DNA sequence: TGTGCCAGCAGTGTACGGACAGAGACTTATGGCTACACCTTC. This codes for CASSVRTETYGYTF.

This clone has just a few counts. The chain couples TRBV9 to TRBJ2-3; D gene unclear. Germline V gene lookup returns CDR1 SGDLS and CDR2 YYNGEE. The germline V and J ends were trimmed by 4 bases and 0 bases, with 12 bases remaining between them. The CDR3 has 15 residues. The CDR3 DNA sequence: TGTGCCAGCAGCCTCGGTGTAGCTAGCACAGATACGCAGTATTTT. Translation gives CASSLGVASTDTQYF.

V and J are TRBV2 and TRBJ2-7, with 7 positions matching TRBD2. V lost 7 bases and J lost 1; bases outside the gene matches: 7. The CDR3 is 14 amino acids. The germline V gene has CDR1 SNHLY and CDR2 FYNNEI. CDR3 nucleotide sequence: TGTGCCAGCACTGGCGGGAGAGGTTCCTACGAGCAGTACTTC. It yields the protein CASTGGRGSYEQYF.

CDR3 amino acids: CASSLGVDTEAFF. The CDR3 nucleotides read TGTGCCAGCAGTTTAGGGGTTGATACTGAAGCTTTCTTT. The chain links TRBV28 to TRBJ1-1, with D uncertain. V lost 2 bases and J lost 5, with 9 bases in between. The CDR3 spans 13 residues. Germline V gives CDR1 MDHEN, CDR2 SYDVKM. Full variable domain (missing parts from reference TRBV28 and TRBJ1-1): DVKVTQSSRYLVKRTGEKVFLECVQDMDHENMFWYRQDPGLGLRLIYFSYDVKMKEKGDIPEGYSVSREKKERFSLILESASTNQTSMYLCASSLGVDTEAFFGQGTRLTVV.

This clone was detected a few times. The chain is built from TRBV28 and TRBJ1-5; a weak D match, TRBD1 (5 bases). V was trimmed by 2 bases and J by 7 bases, leaving 9 bases between them. Germline V gene data show CDR1 as MDHEN and CDR2 as SYDVKM. The CDR3 extends over 13 amino acids. The CDR3 is CASSLQGGQPQHF. CDR3 DNA sequence: TGTGCCAGCAGTTTACAGGGAGGCCAGCCCCAGCATTTT. Full variable domain (missing parts from reference TRBV28 and TRBJ1-5): DVKVTQSSRYLVKRTGEKVFLECVQDMDHENMFWYRQDPGLGLRLIYFSYDVKMKEKGDIPEGYSVSREKKERFSLILESASTNQTSMYLCASSLQGGQPQHFGDGTRLSIL.

The rearrangement joins TRBV6-4 to TRBJ2-3; TRBD2 matches 12 bases. V shed 0 bases, J shed 5 bases, and the junction held 6 bases outside the gene matches. Per the germline V gene, CDR1 is MRHNA and CDR2 is SNTAGT. This CDR3 contains 17 residues. CDR3 DNA: TGTGCCAGCAGTGACTCCAGACTAGCGGGAGAGGTAGATACGCAGTATTTT. Amino acids: CASSDSRLAGEVDTQYF.

The V call is TRBV6-6, the J call TRBJ2-1, with TRBD2 matching 7 bases. Germline CDR1 MNHNY, CDR2 SVGAGI (reference sequence). V lost 6 bases to trimming and J lost 5 bases; unmatched junction nucleotides: 7. There are 14 residues in the CDR3. CDR3 nucleotide sequence: TGTGCCAGCAGCATAGCGGGTTCCGACAATGAGCAGTTCTTC. Translating it yields CASSIAGSDNEQFF.

V is TRBV2 and J is TRBJ1-2, with D unclear. CDR1 and CDR2 (germline): SNHLY, FYNNEI. Trimming took 6 bases from V and 8 from J, leaving 16 bases between them. The CDR3 spans 13 residues. This CDR3 is CASSGTMARGYTF. The CDR3, as DNA: TGTGCCAGCAGCGGAACGATGGCTAGGGGCTACACCTTC.

The rearrangement uses TRBV5-6 and TRBJ1-2; D is uncertain. Germline V lookup: CDR1 SGHDT, CDR2 YYEEEE. CDR3 length equals 16 residues. The V and J ends lost 2 bases and 2 bases respectively, with 16 bases between them. CDR3 nucleotide sequence: TGTGCCAGCAGCTTAGCGGGTCCCTCGGGGAACTATGGCTACACCTTC. This sequence encodes CASSLAGPSGNYGYTF. The variable domain in full, completed from reference TRBV5-6 and TRBJ1-2, reads DAGVTQSPTHLIKTRGQQVTLRCSPKSGHDTVSWYQQALGQGPQFIFQYYEEEERQRGNFPDRFSGHQFPNYSSELNVNALLLGDSALYLCASSLAGPSGNYGYTFGSGTRLTVV.

J is TRBJ2-3 and V is TRBV6-5; the D gene could be TRBD1 or TRBD2 (5 bases each). The length of the CDR3 is 14 residues. The V gene's germline CDR1 is MNHEY and CDR2 SVGAGI. V was cut by 5 bases and J by 0 bases, with 9 bases left in between. The CDR3 region has the DNA TGTGCCAGCAGTACCCGGGACAGCACAGATACGCAGTATTTT. Its protein is CASSTRDSTDTQYF.

J is TRBJ2-3 and V is TRBV19; D possibly matches TRBD1 or TRBD2 (5 bases each). The germline V gene has CDR1 LNHDA and CDR2 SQIVND (reference sequence). The CDR3 is made up of 15 amino acids. Trimming took off 6 bases at V and 1 base at J, with 14 bases between the two ends. CDR3 sequence: CASRPRGVGTDTQYF. CDR3 sequence (DNA): TGTGCCAGTAGGCCTAGAGGGGTAGGCACAGATACGCAGTATTTT.

The CDR3 reads CASSPRPGSGELFF. CDR3 sequence (DNA): TGTGCCAGCAGCCCGCGCCCGGGGAGCGGGGAGCTGTTTTTT. The chain combines TRBV11-2 with TRBJ2-2; a possible D gene is TRBD2 (5 bases). Germline V lookup: CDR1 SGHAT, CDR2 FQNNGV. CDR3 length: 14 residues. The V gene lost 5 bases and the J gene lost 7 bases, with 14 bases spanning the gap.

This rearrangement joins TRBV7-2 to TRBJ2-1; D is ambiguous. The V end lost 4 bases, the J end lost 9 bases, and 13 bases lay between the germline ends. CDR3 size: 13 residues. Germline lookup yields CDR1 SGHTA and CDR2 FQGNSA. CDR3 residues: CASSSPIAVEQFF. CDR3 nucleotide sequence: TGTGCCAGCAGCTCACCCATTGCGGTTGAGCAGTTCTTC.

The J gene is TRBJ2-1, the V gene TRBV7-3; D unclear. Trimming shortened V by 2 bases and J by 7 bases, and 15 bases separated the two germline ends. Germline V gene lookup returns CDR1 SGHTA and CDR2 FQGTGA. The CDR3 contains 15 residues. CDR3: CASSLDQSEWNEQFF. CDR3 coding DNA: TGTGCCAGCAGCTTAGACCAGTCCGAATGGAATGAGCAGTTCTTC.

The chain recombines TRBV30 with TRBJ1-1, with a possible D match to TRBD1 (6 bases). The V and J ends lost 5 bases and 2 bases respectively, with 12 bases between them. CDR3 length: 13 amino acids. CDR1 and CDR2 (germline): GTSNPN, SVGIG (reference sequence). The CDR3 DNA reads as TGTGCCTGGGACCCAGGGGTCAACACTGAAGCTTTCTTT. This gives the protein CAWDPGVNTEAFF.

The chain joins TRBV5-4 to TRBJ2-5; D is ambiguous. The germline CDR1 and CDR2 sequences are SGHNT and YYREEE (reference sequence). The V and J ends lost 1 base and 2 bases respectively, with 12 bases between them. The CDR3 spans 15 residues. Written as DNA, the CDR3 is TGTGCCAGCAGCTTGTATAGTCAGACACAAGAGACCCAGTACTTC. Protein: CASSLYSQTQETQYF.

The chain is built from TRBV7-9 and TRBJ2-1, with D possibly TRBD1 on 7 matching bases. Trimming took 5 bases from V and 0 from J, leaving 14 bases between them. Germline-derived CDR1 and CDR2 are SEHNR and FQNEAQ (reference sequence). The CDR3 loop spans 16 amino acids. CDR3 sequence: CASSPGGRASYNEQFF. CDR3 DNA: TGTGCCAGCAGCCCAGGGGGGCGGGCCTCCTACAATGAGCAGTTCTTC.

The rearrangement joins TRBV16 to TRBJ2-7; D uncertain. V lost 3 bases to trimming and J lost 3 bases, with 9 bases between them. The CDR3 is 13 amino acids. Germline lookup yields CDR1 KGHSY and CDR2 FQNENV. The CDR3 sequence: CASSHTNYYEQYF. CDR3 sequence (DNA): TGTGCCAGCAGCCACACCAACTACTACGAGCAGTACTTC. Looking up the rest from reference TRBV16 and TRBJ2-7 gives the full variable domain: GEEVAQTPKHLVRGEGQKAKLYCAPIKGHSYVFWYQQVLKNEFKFLISFQNENVFDETGMPKERFSAKCLPNSPCSLEIQATKLEDSAVYFCASSHTNYYEQYFGPGTRLTVT.

Written as DNA, the CDR3 is TGTGCCTGGAGTGTACGTCGCGGGATCACCTACAATGAGCAGTTCTTC. It specifies CAWSVRRGITYNEQFF. This chain joins TRBV30 and TRBJ2-1, with a possible D match to TRBD2 (6 bases). CDR1 GTSNPN and CDR2 SVGIG come from the germline V gene (reference sequence). The V gene lost 0 bases and the J gene lost 2 bases, with 14 bases spanning the gap. The CDR3 runs 16 residues.

This chain connects TRBV28 to TRBJ2-7; 7 bases are a match to TRBD2. The germline CDR1 and CDR2 sequences are MDHEN and SYDVKM. After removal of 9 bases from V and 3 bases from J, the junction contained 14 bases not matched to a gene. The CDR3 contains 15 residues. CDR3 bases: TGTGCCAGTTCCCCCGGACTAGGGCCTCTCTACGAGCAGTACTTC. It codes for CASSPGLGPLYEQYF.